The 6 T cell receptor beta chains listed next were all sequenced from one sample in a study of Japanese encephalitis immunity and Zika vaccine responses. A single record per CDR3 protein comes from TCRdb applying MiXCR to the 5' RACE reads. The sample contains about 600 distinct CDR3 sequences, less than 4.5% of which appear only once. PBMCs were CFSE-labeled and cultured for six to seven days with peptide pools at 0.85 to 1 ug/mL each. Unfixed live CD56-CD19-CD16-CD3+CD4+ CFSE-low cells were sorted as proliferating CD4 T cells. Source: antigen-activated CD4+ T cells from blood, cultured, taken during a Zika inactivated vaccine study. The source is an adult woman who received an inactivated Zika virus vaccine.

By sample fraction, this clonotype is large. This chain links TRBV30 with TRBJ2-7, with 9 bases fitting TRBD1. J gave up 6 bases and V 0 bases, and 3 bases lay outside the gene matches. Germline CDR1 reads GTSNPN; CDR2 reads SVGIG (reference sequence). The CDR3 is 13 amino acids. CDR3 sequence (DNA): TGTGCCTGGAGTGTTCAGACAGGGGGCGAGCAGTACTTC. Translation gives CAWSVQTGGEQYF.

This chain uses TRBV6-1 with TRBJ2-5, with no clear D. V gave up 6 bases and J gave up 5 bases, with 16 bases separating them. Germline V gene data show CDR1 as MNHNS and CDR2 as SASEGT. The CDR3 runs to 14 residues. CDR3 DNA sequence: TGTGCCAGCAGCGCTTTTGACACTGGGGAGACCCAGTACTTC. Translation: CASSAFDTGETQYF.

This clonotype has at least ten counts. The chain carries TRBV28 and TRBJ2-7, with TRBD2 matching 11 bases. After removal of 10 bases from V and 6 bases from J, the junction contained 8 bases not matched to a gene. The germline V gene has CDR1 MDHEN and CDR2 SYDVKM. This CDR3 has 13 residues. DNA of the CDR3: TGTGCCACCCTACTAGCGGGAGCAGGCGAGCAGTACTTC. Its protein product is CATLLAGAGEQYF.

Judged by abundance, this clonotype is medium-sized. Written as DNA, the CDR3 is TGCAGCGCCCGACCGACAGCGTCCTACGAGCAGTACTTC. It yields the protein CSARPTASYEQYF. J is TRBJ2-7 and V is TRBV29-1, with a weak D call TRBD1 (5 bases). V lost 7 bases and J lost 1, with 14 bases in between. In germline, CDR1 is SQVTM, CDR2 ANQGSEA. The CDR3 extends over 13 amino acids.

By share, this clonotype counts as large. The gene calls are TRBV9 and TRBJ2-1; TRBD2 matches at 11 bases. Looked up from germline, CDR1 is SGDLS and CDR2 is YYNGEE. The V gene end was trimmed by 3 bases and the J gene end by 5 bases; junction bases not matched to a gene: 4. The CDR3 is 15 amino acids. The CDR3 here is CASSATSGTHNEQFF. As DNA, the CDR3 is TGTGCCAGCAGCGCGACTAGCGGGACCCACAATGAGCAGTTCTTC.

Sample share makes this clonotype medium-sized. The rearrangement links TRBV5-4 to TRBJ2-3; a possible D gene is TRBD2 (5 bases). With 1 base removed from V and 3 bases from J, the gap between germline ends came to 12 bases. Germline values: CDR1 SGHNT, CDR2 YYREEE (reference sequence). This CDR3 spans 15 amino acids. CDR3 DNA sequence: TGTGCCAGCAGCTTGTTTACTAGTGGGACAGATACGCAGTATTTT. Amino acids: CASSLFTSGTDTQYF. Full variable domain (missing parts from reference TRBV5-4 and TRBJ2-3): ETGVTQSPTHLIKTRGQQVTLRCSSQSGHNTVSWYQQALGQGPQFIFQYYREEENGRGNFPPRFSGLQFPNYSSELNVNALELDDSALYLCASSLFTSGTDTQYFGPGTRLTVL.